This T cell receptor (beta chain) originates from a study of blood T cell repertoires in COVID-19. Across the whole study: Samples came from the United States, Italy and Spain, spanning acute and convalescent COVID-19. In each case, the material was cDNA or gDNA derived from T cells, B-cell-depleted T cells, or PBMCs.

The protocol was immunoSEQ multiplex PCR, while the TCRdb copy is restricted to in-frame clones and leaves out a portion. The sample contains about 370,000 clones, more than 80% of which appear only once. Germline V gene sequence: CDR1 SGHNT, CDR2 YENEEA. This CDR3 contains 18 residues. V lost 3 bases to trimming and J lost 1 base; unmatched junction nucleotides: 6. The sequencing input was peripheral blood. This clonotype was sampled from a woman aged 25 to 39 with COVID-19, enrolled during active disease. V is TRBV11-3 and J is TRBJ2-3; TRBD2 matches at 14 bases. Here the CDR3 reads CASSFGTSGRFGTDTQYF. DNA for the CDR3: TGTGCCAGCAGCTTCGGGACTAGCGGGAGATTTGGCACAGATACGCAGTATTTT.